This T cell receptor (beta chain) stems from a study of OX40 agonist ivuxolimab in advanced cancers. The wider study: An agonistic anti-OX40 (CD134) antibody, ivuxolimab, was used to treat the patients. Dose-escalation patients were diagnosed with hepatocellular carcinoma, melanoma, renal cell cancer or head and neck cancer. Anti-PD-1, anti-PD-L1 or anti-CTLA-4 therapy given earlier was allowed, and approximately 40% had some.

This table comes from immunoSEQ multiplex PCR, and its TCRdb copy is limited to in-frame clones, with some not included. This table has fewer than 30,000 clones, 73% appearing once. Trimming at V came to 0 bases and at J to 0 bases, leaving 2 bases not matched to a gene. Germline-derived CDR1 and CDR2 are SGHNT and YYREEE (reference sequence). The CDR3 has 15 residues. Anyone with autoimmune disease history or systemic immunosuppression was excluded. This TCR was sampled from an adult with an advanced solid tumor such as melanoma, head and neck, liver or kidney cancer. The J gene is TRBJ2-7, the V gene TRBV5-4; 8 nucleotides match TRBD1. The specimen comprised CD4+ or CD8+ T cells sorted from blood, sampled in a trial of the OX40 agonist ivuxolimab. CDR3 DNA: TGTGCCAGCAGCTTGGGGACAGGGAGCTCCTACGAGCAGTACTTC. It codes for CASSLGTGSSYEQYF.